The T cell receptor beta chain described here comes from a study of human T cells and chemical hapten exposure. The study's findings and limits: Compared to controls, expanded TCRs made significantly more large clusters of similar CDR3s.

This clonotype came up many times. Its antigen is currently unknown. A single record per CDR3 protein comes from TCRdb applying MiXCR to the RACE reads. The table lists around 380,000 distinct CDR3 sequences, roughly 6% of them singletons, with approximately 8.2% in the top ten. Indicated time point: pre-sensitization, week 0. Treatment defined: therapeutic diphenylcyclopropenone sensitization with weekly scalp DPC. The CDR3 spans 13 residues. Between the trimmed V and J ends, which lost 5 bases and 4 bases, there was a span of 11 bases. The source is a young woman with alopecia areata. Some clones in this sample may be carry-over from other donors' samples. The sample in question was whole blood, obtained in connection with sensitization to the hapten diphenylcyclopropenone (DPC). The chain has TRBV12-3 or TRBV12-4 and TRBJ1-2, with D tentatively TRBD1 (5 bases). CDR3 loop: CASSILGVYGYTF. The CDR3 region has the DNA TGTGCCAGCAGTATTCTAGGGGTCTATGGCTACACCTTC.